A selection of T cell receptor beta chains follows, all from one sample in a study of radiotherapy plus CTLA-4 blockade in lung cancer. Profiling relied on immunoSEQ multiplex PCR, and the TCRdb table lists in-frame clones only, not all of them. The top ten clones hold around 2.7% of a sample with more than 95,000 clones, around 79% of them seen once. The sample in question was peripheral blood, obtained from a patient treated with radiotherapy plus ipilimumab. Every receptor here comes from a human donor with non-small cell lung cancer who had a partial response to radiotherapy plus ipilimumab. Some clones in this sample may be carry-over from other donors' samples. CDR3s include the opening cysteine and the closing phenylalanine or tryptophan. Each record gives: clone size, J gene, V gene, D gene, CDR3 protein, CDR3 DNA. The D gene is left open where the match is weak. Not all rows give a size; the values are once, few, many and, for expanded clones, a class.

clone size: -
J gene: TRBJ2-6
V gene: TRBV6-1
D gene: -
CDR3 protein: CASSARVSGANVLTF
CDR3 DNA: TGTGCCAGCAGTGCTCGGGTCTCTGGGGCCAACGTCCTGACTTTC

clone size: -
J gene: TRBJ1-1
V gene: TRBV5-1
D gene: TRBD1
CDR3 protein: CASSLDPTGAMNTEAFF
CDR3 DNA: TGCGCCAGCAGCTTGGATCCAACAGGGGCCATGAACACTGAAGCTTTCTTT

clone size: -
J gene: TRBJ1-2
V gene: TRBV28
D gene: -
CDR3 protein: CASSSLTLRVVRDYGYTF
CDR3 DNA: TGTGCCAGCAGTTCCCTTACCCTCAGGGTGGTACGGGACTATGGCTACACCTTC

clone size: -
J gene: TRBJ1-6
V gene: TRBV7-2
D gene: TRBD1
CDR3 protein: CASSFHRDSGSPLHF
CDR3 DNA: TGTGCCAGCAGCTTTCACCGGGACAGTGGCTCACCCCTCCACTTT

clone size: few
J gene: TRBJ1-4
V gene: TRBV2
D gene: TRBD1
CDR3 protein: CASSPRTGEQKLFF
CDR3 DNA: TGTGCCAGCAGTCCCCGGACAGGGGAACAAAAACTGTTTTTT

clone size: -
J gene: TRBJ2-1
V gene: TRBV7-3
D gene: TRBD2
CDR3 protein: CASSLTSGGLGGEQFF
CDR3 DNA: TGTGCCAGCAGCTTAACGTCGGGAGGGCTAGGAGGTGAGCAGTTCTTC

clone size: -
J gene: TRBJ2-7
V gene: TRBV5-1
D gene: -
CDR3 protein: CASSSTGSAPYEQYF
CDR3 DNA: TGCGCCAGCAGCTCAACAGGGTCTGCCCCCTACGAGCAGTACTTC

clone size: -
J gene: TRBJ2-3
V gene: TRBV5-1
D gene: TRBD1
CDR3 protein: CASSLETGGVADTQYF
CDR3 DNA: TGCGCCAGCAGCTTGGAAACAGGGGGCGTCGCAGATACGCAGTATTTT

clone size: -
J gene: TRBJ1-1
V gene: TRBV5-1
D gene: -
CDR3 protein: CASSLAWVRGGGTEAFF
CDR3 DNA: TGCGCCAGCAGCTTGGCCTGGGTCAGGGGTGGTGGCACTGAAGCTTTCTTT

clone size: -
J gene: TRBJ2-7
V gene: TRBV5-4
D gene: TRBD2
CDR3 protein: CASSPYRTSGGTEQYF
CDR3 DNA: TGTGCCAGCAGCCCCTATAGGACTAGCGGGGGCACCGAGCAGTACTTC

clone size: few
J gene: TRBJ1-1
V gene: TRBV6-5
D gene: TRBD1
CDR3 protein: CASSRQGSYTEAFF
CDR3 DNA: TGTGCCAGCAGTCGACAGGGTTCGTACACTGAAGCTTTCTTT

clone size: few
J gene: TRBJ2-3
V gene: TRBV15
D gene: TRBD1
CDR3 protein: CATSRGTGVSDTQYF
CDR3 DNA: TGTGCCACCAGCAGAGGAACAGGGGTTTCAGATACGCAGTATTTT

clone size: -
J gene: TRBJ2-5
V gene: TRBV7-9
D gene: -
CDR3 protein: CASSLGAATYQETQYF
CDR3 DNA: TGTGCCAGCAGCTTAGGGGCAGCTACGTACCAAGAGACCCAGTACTTC